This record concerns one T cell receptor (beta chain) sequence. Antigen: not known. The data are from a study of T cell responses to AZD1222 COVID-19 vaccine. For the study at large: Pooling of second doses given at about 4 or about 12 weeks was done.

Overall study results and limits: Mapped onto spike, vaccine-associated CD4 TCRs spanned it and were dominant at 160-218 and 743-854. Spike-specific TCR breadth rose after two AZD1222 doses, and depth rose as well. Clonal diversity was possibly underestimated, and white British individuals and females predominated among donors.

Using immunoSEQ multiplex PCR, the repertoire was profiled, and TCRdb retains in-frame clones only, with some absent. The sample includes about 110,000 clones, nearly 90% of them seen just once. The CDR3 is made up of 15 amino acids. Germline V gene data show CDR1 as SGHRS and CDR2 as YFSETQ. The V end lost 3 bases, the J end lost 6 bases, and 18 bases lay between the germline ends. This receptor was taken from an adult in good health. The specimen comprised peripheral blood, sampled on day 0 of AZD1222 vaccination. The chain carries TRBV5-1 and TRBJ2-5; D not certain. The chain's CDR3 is CASSSTTLPGQTQYF. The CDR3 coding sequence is TGCGCCAGCAGCTCCACCACCCTCCCCGGTCAGACCCAGTACTTC.